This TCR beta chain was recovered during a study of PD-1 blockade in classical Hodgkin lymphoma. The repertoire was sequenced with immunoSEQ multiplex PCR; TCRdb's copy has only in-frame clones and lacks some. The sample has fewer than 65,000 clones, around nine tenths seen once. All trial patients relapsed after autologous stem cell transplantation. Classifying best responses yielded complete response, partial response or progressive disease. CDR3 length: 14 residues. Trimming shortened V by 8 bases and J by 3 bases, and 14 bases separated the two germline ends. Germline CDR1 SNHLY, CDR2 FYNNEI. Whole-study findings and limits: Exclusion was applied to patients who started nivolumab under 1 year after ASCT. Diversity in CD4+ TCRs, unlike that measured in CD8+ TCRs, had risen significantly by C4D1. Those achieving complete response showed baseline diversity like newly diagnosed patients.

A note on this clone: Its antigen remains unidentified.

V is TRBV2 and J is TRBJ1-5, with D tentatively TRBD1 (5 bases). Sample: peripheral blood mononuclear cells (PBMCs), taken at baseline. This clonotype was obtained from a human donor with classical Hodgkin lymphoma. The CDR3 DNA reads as TGTGCCAGCGCGGCTGGGGCTTACAATCAGCCCCAGCATTTT. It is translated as CASAAGAYNQPQHF.